The 21 T cell receptor beta chains presented below share a single source sample, sequenced in a study of identical twins. One entry per CDR3 protein results from TCRdb running MiXCR on the 5' RACE reads. The table includes about 530,000 distinct CDR3 sequences, about 15% detected once. This same sample was also part of a study on yellow fever vaccine responses in identical twins.

Sequencing was performed on CD4+ T cells sorted from blood. These receptors came from a woman under 30 in good health.

This clonotype was recorded many times. This chain links TRBV4-1 with TRBJ2-1; D gene unclear. V gave up 0 bases and J gave up 9 bases, with 15 bases separating them. From germline, CDR1 is MGHRA and CDR2 YSYEKL. The length of the CDR3 is 15 residues. CDR3 protein: CASSQEPPGIGEQFF. The CDR3 DNA sequence: TGCGCCAGCAGCCAAGAACCCCCGGGTATTGGTGAGCAGTTCTTC.

The chain uses TRBV2 and TRBJ2-5, with 7 bases aligning to TRBD2. With V trimmed by 4 bases and J by 0 bases, 5 bases remained unmatched. Germline assignment: CDR1 SNHLY and CDR2 FYNNEI. The CDR3 is made up of 15 amino acids. The CDR3 bases are TGTGCCAGCAGTGCACTAGCGAGACACCAAGAGACCCAGTACTTC. Translation: CASSALARHQETQYF.

V gene TRBV2 combines with J gene TRBJ1-6; D remains unclear. V lost 6 bases to trimming and J lost 6 bases, with 12 bases between them. Per the germline V gene, CDR1 is SNHLY and CDR2 is FYNNEI. The CDR3 spans 14 residues. CDR3 loop: CASSAETSNSPLHF. CDR3 nucleotide sequence: TGTGCCAGCAGCGCCGAGACCTCTAATTCACCCCTCCACTTT.

The V and J genes are TRBV11-2 and TRBJ1-2, with 8 bases aligning to TRBD1. Germline CDR1 and CDR2: SGHAT and FQNNGV. Losses at the gene ends were 1 base for V and 10 bases for J; bases not matched to a gene: 5. The length of the CDR3 is 13 residues. The CDR3 nucleotides are TGTGCCAGCAGCTTAGCCGGGACAGGCCTCTACACCTTC. Protein: CASSLAGTGLYTF. Combining the CDR3 with reference TRBV11-2 and TRBJ1-2 gives the whole variable domain EAGVAQSPRYKIIEKRQSVAFWCNPISGHATLYWYQQILGQGPKLLIQFQNNGVVDDSQLPKDRFSAERLKGVDSTLKIQPAKLEDSAVYLCASSLAGTGLYTFGSGTRLTVV.

This clonotype was detected a few times. This rearrangement joins TRBV4-1 to TRBJ2-1; 9 nucleotides match TRBD2. Unmatched junction bases numbered 5, after V lost 7 bases and J lost 4 bases. The germline V gene has CDR1 MGHRA and CDR2 YSYEKL. The CDR3 consists of 14 residues. CDR3 residues: CASTVAGGYNEQFF. The DNA for the CDR3 is TGCGCCAGCACAGTCGCGGGAGGGTACAATGAGCAGTTCTTC.

This clonotype turned up a few times. The chain couples TRBV4-1 to TRBJ2-4; D possibly uses TRBD1 or TRBD2 (5 bases each). CDR3 size: 16 residues. Germline V gene lookup returns CDR1 MGHRA and CDR2 YSYEKL. Trimming stripped 1 base from V and 1 base from J, with 11 bases between. CDR3 sequence reads: CASSQVFREAKNIQYF. CDR3 sequence (DNA): TGCGCCAGCAGCCAAGTATTCAGGGAGGCCAAAAACATTCAGTACTTC.

The chain employs TRBV6-1 and TRBJ2-5; 10 bases agree with TRBD1. This CDR3 is built from 14 residues. V dropped 4 bases and J dropped 5; count of bases not matched to a gene: 4. The V gene's germline CDR1 is MNHNS and CDR2 SASEGT. CDR3 in DNA: TGTGCCAGCAGTGCGACAGGGGGCCAGGAGACCCAGTACTTC. Protein sequence: CASSATGGQETQYF.

This clonotype was counted a few times. This chain uses TRBV5-6 with TRBJ1-5; D is ambiguous. The V end was cut by 2 bases, the J end by 7 bases, with 7 bases between. Looked up from germline, CDR1 is SGHDT and CDR2 is YYEEEE. The CDR3 runs to 12 residues. The CDR3 bases are TGTGCCAGCAGCTTTATCAACCAGCCCCAGCATTTT. It codes for CASSFINQPQHF.

CDR3: CASVPMGISYNEQFF. CDR3 sequence (DNA): TGTGCCAGCGTTCCGATGGGCATCTCCTACAATGAGCAGTTCTTC. The rearrangement links TRBV2 to TRBJ2-1; no reliable D call. The CDR3 extends over 15 amino acids. Deletions cut 8 bases from V and 0 bases from J, with 14 bases between. The germline CDR1 and CDR2 sequences are SNHLY and FYNNEI.

This clonotype turned up a few times. The chain has TRBV7-8 and TRBJ2-2, with no clear D. Trimming took 6 bases from V and 6 from J, leaving 14 bases between them. The germline V gene has CDR1 SGHVS and CDR2 FQNEAQ. This CDR3 has 14 amino acids. The CDR3 here is CASSPHRLAGELFF. The DNA for the CDR3 is TGTGCCAGCAGTCCTCATCGCTTGGCCGGGGAGCTGTTTTTT.

The rearrangement uses TRBV29-1 and TRBJ2-1, with a weak D call TRBD1 (6 bases). The V gene's germline CDR1 is SQVTM and CDR2 ANQGSEA. The CDR3 contains 15 residues. V gave up 6 bases and J gave up 3 bases, with 18 bases separating them. CDR3 loop: CSVPLGGTGYNEQFF. CDR3 bases: TGCAGCGTGCCCCTAGGGGGTACTGGCTACAATGAGCAGTTCTTC.

This clonotype was seen only a few times. The chain is built from TRBV9 and TRBJ1-2; D gene uncertain. CDR1 is SGDLS and CDR2 is YYNGEE in the germline V gene. The CDR3 totals 16 residues. V was clipped by 5 bases and J by 2 bases, with 19 bases between them. The CDR3, as DNA: TGTGCCAGCAGAGCGAATCCAACAAGTTTAAACTATGGCTACACCTTC. Protein sequence: CASRANPTSLNYGYTF. Filled out from reference TRBV9 and TRBJ1-2, the complete variable domain reads DSGVTQTPKHLITATGQRVTLRCSPRSGDLSVYWYQQSLDQGLQFLIQYYNGEERAKGNILERFSAQQFPDLHSELNLSSLELGDSALYFCASRANPTSLNYGYTFGSGTRLTVV.

J is TRBJ2-1 and V is TRBV20-1; 7 bases match TRBD1. This CDR3 is 13 amino acids long. Trimming cost V 3 bases and J 9 bases; bases outside gene matches: 8. Germline-derived CDR1 and CDR2 are DFQATT and SNEGSKA (reference sequence). The CDR3 sequence: CSARWDRSFEQFF. The DNA for the CDR3 is TGCAGTGCTAGGTGGGACAGAAGTTTTGAGCAGTTCTTC.

This clonotype appeared a few times. This chain uses TRBV29-1 with TRBJ1-5; tentatively, D is TRBD1 (5 bases). The CDR3 extends over 12 amino acids. In germline, CDR1 is SQVTM, CDR2 ANQGSEA. V lost 5 bases and J 6 bases, leaving 11 bases between the germline ends. CDR3 protein: CSVSGGGQPQHF. The CDR3 nucleotides are TGCAGCGTTTCGGGGGGAGGTCAGCCCCAGCATTTT. Supplemented by reference TRBV29-1 and TRBJ1-5, the full variable domain reads SAVISQKPSRDICQRGTSLTIQCQVDSQVTMMFWYRQQPGQSLTLIATANQGSEATYESGFVIDKFPISRPNLTFSTLTVSNMSPEDSSIYLCSVSGGGQPQHFGDGTRLSIL.

The chain uses TRBV29-1 and TRBJ1-4; 11 bases fit TRBD1. Germline loops: CDR1 SQVTM, CDR2 ANQGSEA. There are 13 residues in the CDR3. Trimming at V came to 6 bases and at J to 7 bases, leaving 4 bases not matched to a gene. The chain's CDR3 is CSVGTGGGEKLFF. In DNA form, the CDR3 reads TGCAGCGTCGGGACAGGGGGAGGTGAAAAACTGTTTTTT.

This clonotype was found a few times. This rearrangement joins TRBV12-3 or TRBV12-4 to TRBJ2-5, with D perhaps TRBD1 (6 bases). With 3 bases removed from V and 5 bases from J, the gap between germline ends came to 16 bases. CDR3 size: 15 residues. Written as DNA, the CDR3 is TGTGCCAGCAGTTTGAGGGTTGGGGGCAAGGAGACCCAGTACTTC. It specifies CASSLRVGGKETQYF.

This clonotype was observed a handful of times. V and J are TRBV20-1 and TRBJ2-3, with D maybe TRBD2 (5 bases). CDR1 DFQATT and CDR2 SNEGSKA come from the germline V gene (reference sequence). CDR3 length: 13 amino acids. The V end was cut by 0 bases, the J end by 4 bases, with 8 bases between. The CDR3 DNA follows: TGCAGTGCTAGAGAGGCTAGCCCAGATACGCAGTATTTT. It codes for CSAREASPDTQYF.

V is TRBV27 and J is TRBJ2-3, with 11 bases that match TRBD2. Germline-derived CDR1 and CDR2 are MNHEY and SMNVEV (reference sequence). The CDR3 runs to 15 residues. After removal of 8 bases from V and 1 base from J, the junction contained 5 bases not matched to a gene. DNA of the CDR3: TGTGCCAGCCTTAGCGGGGGGGCTGGCACAGATACGCAGTATTTT. Encoded protein: CASLSGGAGTDTQYF.

This clonotype appeared a few times. The V call is TRBV28, the J call TRBJ2-7; 8 positions match TRBD2. The CDR3 extends over 16 amino acids. The germline V gene encodes CDR1 MDHEN and CDR2 SYDVKM. V shed 6 bases and J 0 bases; nucleotides not matched to a gene: 10. CDR3 nucleotide sequence: TGTGCCAGCAGACGGGGGGGTAGCGGAAGCTCCTACGAGCAGTACTTC. Its translation is CASRRGGSGSSYEQYF.

With regard to this clonotype: The junction shows a germline mismatch at one end, possibly a read error. The gene calls are TRBV11-2 and TRBJ2-1, with a possible D match to TRBD2 (5 bases). The length of the CDR3 is 15 residues. Germline-derived CDR1 and CDR2 are SGHAT and FQNNGV. CDR3 amino acids: CASCFDYHYYNEQFF. Here the CDR3 DNA reads TGTGCCAGCTGCTTCGACTACCACTATTACAATGAGCAGTTCTTC.

This clonotype was detected many times. CDR3: CASSETEPGTQYF. In nucleotides, the CDR3 is TGTGCCAGCAGTGAAACCGAACCCGGTACGCAGTATTTT. The chain couples TRBV2 to TRBJ2-3; D unresolved. The CDR3 loop spans 13 amino acids. Germline V lookup: CDR1 SNHLY, CDR2 FYNNEI. Between the trimmed V and J ends, which lost 2 bases and 8 bases, there was a span of 11 bases.